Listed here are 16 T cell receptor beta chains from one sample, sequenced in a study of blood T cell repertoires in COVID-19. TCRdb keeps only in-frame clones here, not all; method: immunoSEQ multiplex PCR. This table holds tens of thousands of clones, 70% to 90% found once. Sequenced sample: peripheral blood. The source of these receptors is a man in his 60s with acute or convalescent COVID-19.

The CDR3 nucleotides are TGTGCCAGCAGCTTGCGAGGGACAGCAGGCGGCTACACCTTC. It translates to CASSLRGTAGGYTF. The rearrangement links TRBV5-4 to TRBJ1-2; 7 bases fit TRBD1. The J segment lost 8 bases and the V segment lost 1 base, leaving 8 bases of the junction unmatched. This CDR3 is 14 amino acids long. Germline CDR1 is SGHNT and CDR2 is YYREEE (reference sequence).

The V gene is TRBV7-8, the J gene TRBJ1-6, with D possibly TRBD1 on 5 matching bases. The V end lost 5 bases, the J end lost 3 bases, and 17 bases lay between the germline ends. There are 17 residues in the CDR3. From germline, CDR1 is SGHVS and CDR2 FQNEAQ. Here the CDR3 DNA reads TGTGCCAGCAGCCCTGTAGGGGCCGCGATCTATAATTCACCCCTCCACTTT. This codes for CASSPVGAAIYNSPLHF.

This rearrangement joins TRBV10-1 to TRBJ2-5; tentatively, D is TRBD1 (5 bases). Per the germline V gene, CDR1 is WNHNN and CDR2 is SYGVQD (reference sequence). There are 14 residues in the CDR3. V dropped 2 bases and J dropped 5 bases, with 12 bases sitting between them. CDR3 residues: CASSETDRWETQYF. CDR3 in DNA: TGCGCCAGCAGTGAGACCGACAGATGGGAGACCCAGTACTTC.

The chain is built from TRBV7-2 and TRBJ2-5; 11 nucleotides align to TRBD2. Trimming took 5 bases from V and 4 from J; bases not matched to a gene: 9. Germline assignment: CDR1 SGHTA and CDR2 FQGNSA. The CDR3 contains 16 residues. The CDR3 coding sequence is TGTGCCAGCAGCCCCGCGATAGCGGGGGGGCCAGAGACCCAGTACTTC. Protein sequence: CASSPAIAGGPETQYF.

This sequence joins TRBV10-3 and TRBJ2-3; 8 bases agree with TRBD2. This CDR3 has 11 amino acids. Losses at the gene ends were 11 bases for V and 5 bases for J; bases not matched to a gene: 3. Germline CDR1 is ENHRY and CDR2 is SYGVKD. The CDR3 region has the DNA TGTGCCTTCGGGAGGGAAGATACGCAGTATTTT. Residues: CAFGREDTQYF.

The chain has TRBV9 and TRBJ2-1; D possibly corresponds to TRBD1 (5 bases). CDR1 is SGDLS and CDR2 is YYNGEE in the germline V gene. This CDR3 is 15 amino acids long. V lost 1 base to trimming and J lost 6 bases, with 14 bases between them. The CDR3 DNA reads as TGTGCCAGCAGCGTAATATCAGGGATCGGCAATGAGCAGTTCTTC. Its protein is CASSVISGIGNEQFF. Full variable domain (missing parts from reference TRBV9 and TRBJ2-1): DSGVTQTPKHLITATGQRVTLRCSPRSGDLSVYWYQQSLDQGLQFLIQYYNGEERAKGNILERFSAQQFPDLHSELNLSSLELGDSALYFCASSVISGIGNEQFFGPGTRLTVL.

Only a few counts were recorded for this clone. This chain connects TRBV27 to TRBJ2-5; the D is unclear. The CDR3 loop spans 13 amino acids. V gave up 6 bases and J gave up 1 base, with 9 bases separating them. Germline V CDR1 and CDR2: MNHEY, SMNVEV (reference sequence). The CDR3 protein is CASSRRVQETQYF. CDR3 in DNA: TGTGCCAGCAGCCGCCGCGTCCAAGAGACCCAGTACTTC.

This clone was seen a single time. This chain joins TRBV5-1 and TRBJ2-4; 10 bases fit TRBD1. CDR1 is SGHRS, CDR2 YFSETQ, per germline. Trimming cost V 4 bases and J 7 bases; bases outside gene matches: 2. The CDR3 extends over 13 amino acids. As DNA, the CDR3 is TGCGCCAGCAGCATGACAGGGGGCAACATTCAGTACTTC. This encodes CASSMTGGNIQYF.

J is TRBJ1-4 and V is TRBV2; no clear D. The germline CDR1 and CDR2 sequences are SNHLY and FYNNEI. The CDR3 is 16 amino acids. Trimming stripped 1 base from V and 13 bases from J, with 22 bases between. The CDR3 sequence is CASSEVDLTFTGGLFF. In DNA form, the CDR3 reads TGTGCCAGCAGTGAAGTGGATTTGACGTTTACTGGCGGACTGTTTTTT. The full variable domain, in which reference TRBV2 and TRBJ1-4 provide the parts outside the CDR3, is EPEVTQTPSHQVTQMGQEVILRCVPISNHLYFYWYRQILGQKVEFLVSFYNNEISEKSEIFDDQFSVERPDGSNFTLKIRSTKLEDSAMYFCASSEVDLTFTGGLFFGSGTQLSVL.

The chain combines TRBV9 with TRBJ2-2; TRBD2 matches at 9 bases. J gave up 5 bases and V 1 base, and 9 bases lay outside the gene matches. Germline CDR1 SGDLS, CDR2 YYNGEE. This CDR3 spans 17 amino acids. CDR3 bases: TGTGCCAGCAGCGTAAGCGGTAGCGGGGGATTAACCGGGGAGCTGTTTTTT. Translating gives CASSVSGSGGLTGELFF.

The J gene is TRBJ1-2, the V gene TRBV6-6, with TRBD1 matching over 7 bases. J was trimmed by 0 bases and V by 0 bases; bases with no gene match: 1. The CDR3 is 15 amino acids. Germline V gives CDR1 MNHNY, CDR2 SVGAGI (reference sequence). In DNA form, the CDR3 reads TGTGCCAGCAGTTACTCTGACAGGGCTAACTATGGCTACACCTTC. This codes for CASSYSDRANYGYTF.

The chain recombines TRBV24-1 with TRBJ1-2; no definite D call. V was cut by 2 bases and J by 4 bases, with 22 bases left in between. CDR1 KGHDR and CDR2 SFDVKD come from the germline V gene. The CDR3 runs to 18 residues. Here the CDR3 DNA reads TGTGCCACCAGTGATTCGACCGCGGGAGACGACTTATCCTATGGCTACACCTTC. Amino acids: CATSDSTAGDDLSYGYTF.

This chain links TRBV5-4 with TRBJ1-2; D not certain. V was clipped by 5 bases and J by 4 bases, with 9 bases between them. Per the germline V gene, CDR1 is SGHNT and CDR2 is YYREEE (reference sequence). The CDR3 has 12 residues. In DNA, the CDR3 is TGTGCCAGCAGTTCCGACATCTATGGCTACACCTTC. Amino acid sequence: CASSSDIYGYTF.

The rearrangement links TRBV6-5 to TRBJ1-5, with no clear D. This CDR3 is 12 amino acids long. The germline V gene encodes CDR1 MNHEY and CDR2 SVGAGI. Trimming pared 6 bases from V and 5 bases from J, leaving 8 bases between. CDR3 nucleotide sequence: TGTGCCAGCAGGCTCACAGATCAGCCCCAGCATTTT. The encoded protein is CASRLTDQPQHF.

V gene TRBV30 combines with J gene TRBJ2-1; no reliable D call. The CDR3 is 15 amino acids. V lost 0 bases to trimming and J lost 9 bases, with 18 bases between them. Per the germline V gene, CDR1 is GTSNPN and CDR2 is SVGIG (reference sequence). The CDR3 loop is CAWSVTLTVPGEQFF. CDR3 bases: TGTGCCTGGAGTGTAACCCTTACAGTGCCCGGTGAGCAGTTCTTC.

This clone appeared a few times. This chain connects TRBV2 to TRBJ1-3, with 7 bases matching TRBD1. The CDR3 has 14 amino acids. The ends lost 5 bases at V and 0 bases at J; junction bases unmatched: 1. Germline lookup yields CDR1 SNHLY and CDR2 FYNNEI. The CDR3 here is CASSRQGSGNTIYF. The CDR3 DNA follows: TGTGCCAGCAGTCGACAGGGCTCTGGAAACACCATATATTTT.